This T cell receptor beta chain was identified during a study of blood T cell repertoires in COVID-19. Whole-study context: In each case, the material was cDNA or gDNA derived from T cells, B-cell-depleted T cells, or PBMCs.

Losses at the gene ends were 6 bases for V and 4 bases for J; bases not matched to a gene: 5. The CDR3 has 15 residues. Germline V gene data show CDR1 as SGHAT and CDR2 as FQNNGV. Measured with immunoSEQ multiplex PCR; TCRdb has only the in-frame clones, and not every one. In the table there are under 50,000 clones, roughly 84% of which are singletons. This sequence joins TRBV11-2 and TRBJ2-2; 10 bases map to TRBD1. The source of this sequence is a woman between 70 and 85 years old with acute or convalescent COVID-19. The specimen was peripheral blood. The CDR3 sequence is CASRRTGGSTGELFF. CDR3 bases: TGTGCCAGCAGGCGGACAGGGGGAAGCACCGGGGAGCTGTTTTTT.